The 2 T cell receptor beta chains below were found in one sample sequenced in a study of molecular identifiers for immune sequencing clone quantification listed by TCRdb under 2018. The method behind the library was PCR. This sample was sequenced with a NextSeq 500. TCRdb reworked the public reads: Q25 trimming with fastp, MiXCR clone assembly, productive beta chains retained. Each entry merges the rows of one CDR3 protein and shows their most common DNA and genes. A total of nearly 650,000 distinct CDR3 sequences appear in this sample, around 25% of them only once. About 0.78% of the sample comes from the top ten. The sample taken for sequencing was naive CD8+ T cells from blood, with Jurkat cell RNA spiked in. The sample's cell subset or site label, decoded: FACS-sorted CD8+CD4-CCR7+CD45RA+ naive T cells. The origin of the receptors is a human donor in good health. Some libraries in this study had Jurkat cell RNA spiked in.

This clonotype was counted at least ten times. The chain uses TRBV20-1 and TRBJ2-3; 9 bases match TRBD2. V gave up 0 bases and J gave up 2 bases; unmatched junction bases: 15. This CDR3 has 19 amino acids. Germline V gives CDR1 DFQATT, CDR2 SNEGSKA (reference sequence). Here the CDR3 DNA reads TGCAGTGCTAGAGATACAGTGGCTTTAGCGGGGGCTGACACAGATACGCAGTATTTT. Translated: CSARDTVALAGADTDTQYF.

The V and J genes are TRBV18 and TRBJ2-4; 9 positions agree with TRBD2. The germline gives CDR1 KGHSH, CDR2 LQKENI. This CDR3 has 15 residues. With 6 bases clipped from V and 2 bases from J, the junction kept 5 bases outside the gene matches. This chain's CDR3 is CASSPSGESKNIQYF. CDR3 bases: TGTGCCAGCTCTCCTAGCGGGGAGTCCAAAAACATTCAGTACTTC.